Below, one T cell receptor beta chain is given with its context. The PCR was carried out with 60 Vbeta primers and 13 Jbeta primers. Original processing notes: In a later analysis, of some 80 million unique beta chains, roughly 9.9 million appeared in at least two donors. TCRdb keeps only in-frame clones here, not all; method: immunoSEQ multiplex PCR. The D gene and trimming were derived from the DNA, and the V and J assignments and clone size from that table. The sample holds around 120,000 clones; 81% are singletons and the top ten take 3.9%. This sample was included in a study of cytomegalovirus exposure and HLA in healthy donors. As for the study in general: Most genotyped donors, 81% of more than 300, had Caucasian-associated genetic ancestry.

In germline, CDR1 is SGHAT, CDR2 FQDESV (reference sequence). Trimming took 4 bases from V and 7 from J; bases not matched to a gene: 7. This CDR3 contains 17 residues. J is TRBJ2-1 and V is TRBV11-1; TRBD2 agrees at 16 bases. The receptor was isolated from a woman in her thirties in good health and CMV-seronegative. The sequencing sample was made of PBMCs. In DNA, the CDR3 is TGTGCCAGCAGCTCCGGGACTAGCGGGAGGGCCGGGAATGAGCAGTTCTTC. As protein: CASSSGTSGRAGNEQFF.